This T cell receptor (beta chain) originates from a study of regulatory T cells in long-lasting Graves disease (dated by TCRdb to the early 2020s). In the study overall: Persistent Graves' disease meant more than 5 years of antithyroid drug treatment with TSH receptor autoantibodies that stayed positive. Peripheral blood TCR sequencing and RNA sequencing compared persistent Graves' disease patients with newly diagnosed Graves' disease patients. The study was registered as a clinical trial and conducted in China. A total of approximately 35 samples were covered by TCR sequencing, comprising approximately 13 persistent and around 20 newly diagnosed Graves' disease patients. Antithyroid drugs had been taken for 8.5 to 11 years on average by persistent Graves' disease patients in the clinical cohort. On the study overall, not on this receptor specifically: Persistent disease showed preferential use of TRBV28, TRBJ1-2 and TRBJ2-5, whereas newly diagnosed disease favored TRBV20-1 and TRBJ2-1. Persistent patients shared more public clonotypes among themselves (2,741) than newly diagnosed patients did (approximately 970). The study examined only peripheral blood because the primary lesion, thyroid tissue, could not be accessed. Sequencing and analysis were limited to the TCR beta chain. The authors noted that the small sample size was a limitation that may lower accuracy. Persistent Graves' disease patients showed lower TCR Shannon entropy and fewer highly expanded clones than newly diagnosed patients, suggesting clonal expansion.

On this clonotype: The clone's antigen remains unknown. Per-nucleotide qualities are absent, and no much larger clonotype sits a single base away.

The germline V gene (reference sequence) gives CDR1 as LNHNV and CDR2 as YYDKDF. The CDR3 starts with the cysteine, ends with the phenylalanine, and has 13 residues. Solely the CDR3 DNA is kept, with 39 bases framed from the first base. V is shortened by 0 bases, J by 7 bases, and the region joining them spans 7 bases. In light of the paper, this sample's time point label describes: persistent/refractory GD, antithyroid drugs over 5 years with positive TRAb. For both TCR sequencing and RNA sequencing, RNA was extracted from PBMCs in TRIzol. The diagnosis of Graves' disease followed American Thyroid Association guidelines. Patients were recruited from an endocrinology department in Xi'an, China. Each patient gave about 9.1 milliliters of peripheral blood, collected in an EDTA anticoagulant tube. Ficoll Paque Plus density gradient separation was used to isolate PBMCs, and no further T cell sorting was done. An Agilent 2100 Bioanalyzer and agarose gel were used to check RNA quality, while a NanoDrop 2000 measured RNA concentration.

To prepare the library, multiplex PCR was applied. The instrument was an Illumina HiSeq 4000. iRepertoire HTBI primers and Arm-PCR amplification of CDR3 regions were used to construct TCR beta libraries. Before sequencing, the PCR products underwent gel purification. On the authors' methods: Gene usage analysis of CDR3 amino acid clonotypes used the roughly 60 TRBV and about 15 TRBJ segments found across samples. COPE and FqMerger were used to merge filtered high-quality paired reads into contigs. Contigs were aligned with BLAST to IMGT TRBV, TRBD and TRBJ reference genes, and CDR3 was defined per IMGT. Clonotypes above 0.1% frequency were classified as highly expanded clones. Shannon entropy served as the measure of repertoire diversity, while the Gini coefficient captured V-J evenness. Public clonotypes were defined as clonotypes shared by more than one individual. Using fastp trimming at Q25 and MiXCR clonotype assembly, TCRdb reanalyzed the public sequencing data and kept in-frame beta chains. Each entry is one CDR3 protein sequence, shown with its most common DNA and genes. What appears here as the V and J calls and clone size reflects TCRdb's work, not the paper's. Present in this sample are 350,000 to 450,000 distinct CDR3 sequences, roughly a fifth of which were seen just once. The leading ten clones occupy around an eighth of the sample.

Rearrangement joined TRBV15 to TRBJ1-5; a tentative D match to TRBD1 spans 5 bases. The sequences come from peripheral blood mononuclear cells (PBMCs), collected when the disease was refractory, from a patient treated with antithyroid drugs. The clonotype originates from a female donor with Graves disease. This receptor has the CDR3 CATSRDWGQPQHF. The DNA sequence is as follows: TGTGCCACCAGCAGAGATTGGGGCCAGCCCCAGCATTTT.